This TCR beta chain was found in a study of T cell repertoires in cytomegalovirus infection. Study summary: HLA-B-restricted CMV epitopes that are well studied, plus recently identified HLA-C-restricted ones, were used by the study.

A single record per CDR3 protein comes from TCRdb applying MiXCR to the reads. The data hold fewer than 1,000,000 distinct CDR3 sequences, with 31% observed a single time. The CDR3 is made up of 15 amino acids. J lost 8 bases, V lost 0 bases, and 7 bases had no gene match. Per the germline V gene, CDR1 is SNHLY and CDR2 is FYNNEI. Of note for this clonotype: Its antigen is as yet unknown.

This clonotype originated in a human donor in good health (CMV status not recorded). Some clones in this sample may be carry-over from other donors' samples. The chain joins TRBV2 to TRBJ1-1, with 9 nucleotides matching TRBD1. Sequencing used cultured CD8+ T cells from PBMCs, obtained from culture after CMV antigen stimulation. The CDR3 loop reads CASSEALGTGREAFF. The CDR3 bases are TGTGCCAGCAGTGAAGCGCTTGGGACAGGGAGGGAAGCTTTCTTT.